The 18 T cell receptor beta chains below were found in one sample sequenced in a study of T cell repertoires in cytomegalovirus infection. Via MiXCR, TCRdb re-called the reads, giving one row per CDR3 protein. The repertoire includes approximately 910,000 distinct CDR3 sequences, around 30% of them detected once, and roughly an eighth sits in the top ten. These receptors have no identified antigens. The material was cultured CD8+ T cells from PBMCs, obtained from culture after CMV antigen stimulation. All receptors derive from a human donor in good health (CMV status not recorded). Some clones in this sample may be carry-over from other donors' samples.

As for this clonotype: One junction end disagrees with the germline gene, perhaps due to a read error. This chain uses TRBV7-2 with TRBJ2-1; TRBD2 agrees at 9 bases. The V gene's germline CDR1 is SGHTA and CDR2 FQGNSA. The CDR3 is made up of 15 amino acids. The CDR3 here is CASSFSGGFYNERFF. The DNA of the CDR3 is TGTGCCAGCAGCTTTAGCGGGGGATTTTACAATGAGCGGTTCTTC.

This sequence joins TRBV14 and TRBJ2-7; D remains ambiguous. CDR1 is SGHDN and CDR2 is FVKESK in the germline V gene. The germline V and J ends were trimmed by 2 bases and 4 bases, with 18 bases remaining between them. The CDR3 loop spans 16 amino acids. The DNA of the CDR3 is TGTGCCAGCAGCCAACGACTTTGGGCTTCGGGTTACGAGCAGTACTTC. Its protein is CASSQRLWASGYEQYF. The full variable domain, rest sourced from reference TRBV14 and TRBJ2-7, is EAGVTQFPSHSVIEKGQTVTLRCDPISGHDNLYWYRRVMGKEIKFLLHFVKESKQDESGMPNNRFLAERTGGTYSTLKVQPAELEDSGVYFCASSQRLWASGYEQYFGPGTRLTVT.

The genes are TRBV5-1 and TRBJ2-3; D might be TRBD1 (6 bases). Trimming stripped 6 bases from V and 1 base from J, with 15 bases between. Germline assignment: CDR1 SGHRS and CDR2 YFSETQ. The CDR3 runs to 15 residues. CDR3 sequence reads: CASKGDGDRTDTQYF. CDR3 bases: TGCGCCAGCAAGGGGGACGGCGACCGCACAGATACGCAGTATTTT.

CDR3 sequence: CASSQDQRLAEETQYF. The CDR3 bases are TGCGCCAGCAGCCAAGATCAACGACTAGCGGAGGAGACCCAGTACTTC. The V call is TRBV4-1, the J call TRBJ2-5, with 9 nucleotides matching TRBD2. The CDR3 is 16 amino acids. Germline CDR1 MGHRA, CDR2 YSYEKL. The junction had 7 bases not matched to a gene; V was cut back by 0 bases and J by 5 bases.

This clonotype was recorded a few times. V is TRBV9 and J is TRBJ1-1; 7 nucleotides agree with TRBD1. Germline V gives CDR1 SGDLS, CDR2 YYNGEE. There are 14 residues in the CDR3. Trimming took 2 bases from V and 5 from J; bases not matched to a gene: 6. The CDR3 reads CASSVSGGGTEAFF. CDR3 in DNA: TGTGCCAGCAGCGTCTCAGGGGGAGGGACTGAAGCTTTCTTT.

Here the CDR3 reads CASSLEEGAEAFF. CDR3 sequence (DNA): TGTGCCAGCAGTTTAGAAGAAGGGGCTGAAGCTTTCTTT. This chain joins TRBV12-3 or TRBV12-4 and TRBJ1-1, with a tentative D call TRBD1 (5 bases). The V end was cut by 1 base, the J end by 6 bases, with 9 bases between. The CDR3 runs 13 residues.

CDR3 in amino acids: CASSSTRSLASLNTGELFF. CDR3 nucleotides: TGTGCCAGCAGTTCAACACGCTCCCTCGCTAGCCTGAACACCGGGGAGCTGTTTTTT. The chain is built from TRBV12-3 or TRBV12-4 and TRBJ2-2; D may be TRBD2 (5 bases). Trimming shortened V by 4 bases and J by 1 base, and 22 bases separated the two germline ends. The CDR3 extends over 19 amino acids.

In its sample, this clonotype was seen a few times. The gene calls are TRBV6-6 and TRBJ2-7, with TRBD1 matching over 9 bases. Per germline, CDR1 MNHNY and CDR2 SVGAGI (reference sequence). The V gene end was trimmed by 7 bases and the J gene end by 1 base; junction bases not matched to a gene: 5. The CDR3 contains 14 residues. This CDR3 reads CASKGTGKSYEQYV. The CDR3, as DNA: TGTGCCAGCAAGGGGACAGGGAAATCCTACGAGCAGTACGTC.

This clonotype appeared a few times. The chain has TRBV12-3 or TRBV12-4 and TRBJ2-7; TRBD1 aligns across 10 bases. The CDR3 spans 14 residues. V lost 8 bases, J lost 2 bases, and 6 bases stayed unmatched. This CDR3 is CASRRGTGAYEQYF. The CDR3 region has the DNA TGTGCCAGCCGAAGGGGGACAGGGGCCTACGAGCAGTACTTC.

This clonotype was counted only a few times. This chain uses TRBV14 with TRBJ2-2, with a tentative D call TRBD2 (5 bases). Trimming stripped 2 bases from V and 0 bases from J, with 13 bases between. The CDR3 sequence is 17 residues long. Germline assignment: CDR1 SGHDN and CDR2 FVKESK. The CDR3 here is CASSQPEVASNTGELFF. In nucleotides, the CDR3 is TGTGCCAGCAGCCAACCGGAGGTTGCCTCGAACACCGGGGAGCTGTTTTTT.

The chain combines TRBV19 with TRBJ2-3, with a tentative D call TRBD2 (6 bases). CDR3 length: 15 amino acids. Germline V gene sequence: CDR1 LNHDA, CDR2 SQIVND (reference sequence). The germline V and J ends were trimmed by 3 bases and 4 bases, with 14 bases remaining between them. Here the CDR3 reads CASSMTRGGPDTQYF. CDR3 sequence (DNA): TGTGCCAGTAGTATGACTAGAGGAGGACCAGATACGCAGTATTTT.

This clonotype occurred many times. The V and J genes are TRBV7-9 and TRBJ2-1; the D gene is possibly TRBD1 (6 bases). The CDR3 is 15 amino acids. Trimming cost V 5 bases and J 4 bases, with 15 bases left between them. CDR1 SEHNR and CDR2 FQNEAQ come from the germline V gene (reference sequence). For the CDR3, the DNA is TGTGCCAGCAGCACCCGACAGGTTACATACAATGAGCAGTTCTTC. Translation gives CASSTRQVTYNEQFF.

There are a few counts of this clonotype. The V gene is TRBV6-5, the J gene TRBJ1-3, with D possibly matching TRBD1 (5 bases). The germline gives CDR1 MNHEY, CDR2 SVGAGI. The V end was cut by 0 bases, the J end by 2 bases, with 8 bases between. The CDR3 loop spans 15 amino acids. For the CDR3, the DNA is TGTGCCAGCAGTTACTCGGGGGGGACTGGAAACACCATATATTTT. Protein: CASSYSGGTGNTIYF.

There are a few counts of this clonotype. This chain uses TRBV12-3 or TRBV12-4 with TRBJ2-1, with 9 bases fitting TRBD2. V lost 3 bases, J lost 4 bases, and 4 bases stayed unmatched. The CDR3 has 15 residues. CDR3 in DNA: TGTGCCAGCAGTTTTCCTAGCGGGGTGTACAATGAGCAGTTCTTC. This codes for CASSFPSGVYNEQFF.

This clonotype was detected only a few times. V and J are TRBV6-6 and TRBJ2-1, with 9 bases fitting TRBD2. Trimming removed 7 bases from V and 5 bases from J; junction bases left unmatched: 6. CDR3 length equals 14 residues. Germline-derived CDR1 and CDR2 are MNHNY and SVGAGI (reference sequence). The CDR3 DNA follows: TGTGCCAGCATCGGGGCTAGCGGGGACAATGAGCAGTTCTTC. Amino acid sequence: CASIGASGDNEQFF.

The chain couples TRBV20-1 to TRBJ1-1; D might be TRBD1 (5 bases). Trimming took off 1 base at V and 3 bases at J, with 12 bases between the two ends. The CDR3 is 14 amino acids. Germline CDR1 is DFQATT and CDR2 is SNEGSKA (reference sequence). The CDR3 coding sequence is TGCAGTGCTAGAGGATTCGCAGGGTACACTGAAGCTTTCTTT. This codes for CSARGFAGYTEAFF.

This clonotype occurred a few times. The rearrangement joins TRBV5-4 to TRBJ1-3; no firm D call. The germline V gene has CDR1 SGHNT and CDR2 YYREEE (reference sequence). The CDR3 spans 15 residues. Trimming stripped 4 bases from V and 2 bases from J, with 13 bases between. The DNA of the CDR3 is TGTGCCAGCAGCCCCGGCAAGTCACCTGGAAACACCATATATTTT. Its protein is CASSPGKSPGNTIYF.

This clonotype has at least ten counts. The gene calls are TRBV6-2 or TRBV6-3 and TRBJ1-1; possibly TRBD1 for D (6 bases). Trimming left V 2 bases short and J 0 bases short, with 10 bases between. The CDR3 contains 15 residues. Germline V gene data show CDR1 as MNHEY and CDR2 as SVGEGT. The CDR3 reads CASSYLTGLNTEAFF. DNA of the CDR3: TGTGCCAGCAGTTACCTGACAGGTCTGAACACTGAAGCTTTCTTT.